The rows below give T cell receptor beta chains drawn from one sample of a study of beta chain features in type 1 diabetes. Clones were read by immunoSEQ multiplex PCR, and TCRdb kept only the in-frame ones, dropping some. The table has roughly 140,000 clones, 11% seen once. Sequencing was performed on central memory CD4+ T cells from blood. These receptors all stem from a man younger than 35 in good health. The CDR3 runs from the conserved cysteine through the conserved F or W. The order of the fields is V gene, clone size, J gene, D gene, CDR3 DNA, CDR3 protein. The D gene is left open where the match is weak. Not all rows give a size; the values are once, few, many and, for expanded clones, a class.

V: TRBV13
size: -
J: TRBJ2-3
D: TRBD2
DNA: TGTGCCAGCAGCCCCCGACTAGCGGTGACAGATACGCAGTATTTT
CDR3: CASSPRLAVTDTQYF

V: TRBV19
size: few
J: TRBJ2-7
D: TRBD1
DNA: TGTGCCAGTAGTCGGTGGGACAGGAGGGACGAGCAGTACTTC
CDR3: CASSRWDRRDEQYF

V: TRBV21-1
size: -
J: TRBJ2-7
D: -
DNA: TGTGCCAGCAGCTACCACCGGGACAGGGTCAACGAGCAGTACTTC
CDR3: CASSYHRDRVNEQYF

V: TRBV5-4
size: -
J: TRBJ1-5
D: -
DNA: TGTGCCAGTAAACTCAGTCCGACGGACAATCAGCCCCAGCATTTT
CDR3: CASKLSPTDNQPQHF

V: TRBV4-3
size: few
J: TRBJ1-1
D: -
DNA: TGCGCCAGCAGCCAAGATTCCCAGGCTCGGGCTTTCTTT
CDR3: CASSQDSQARAFF

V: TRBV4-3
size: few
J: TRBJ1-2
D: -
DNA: TGCGCCAGCAGCCCCGGGGCACGGAACTATGGCTACACCTTC
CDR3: CASSPGARNYGYTF

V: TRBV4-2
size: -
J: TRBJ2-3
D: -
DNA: TGTGCCAGCAGCCAAGACTCGTTTACGAGCACAGATACGCAGTATTTT
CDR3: CASSQDSFTSTDTQYF

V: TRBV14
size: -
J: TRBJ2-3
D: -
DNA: TGTGCCAGCAGCGTGGGGAGGGATACGCAGTATTTT
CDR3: CASSVGRDTQYF

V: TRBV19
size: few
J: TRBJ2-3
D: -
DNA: TGTGCCAGTAGTATCGGCTCTCGCACAGATACGCAGTATTTT
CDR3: CASSIGSRTDTQYF

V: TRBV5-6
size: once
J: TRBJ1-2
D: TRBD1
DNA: TGTGCCAGCAGCTCCTTCAGACAGGGGGCTCAGGGCTACACCTTC
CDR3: CASSSFRQGAQGYTF

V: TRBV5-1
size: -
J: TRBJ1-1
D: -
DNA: TGCGCCAGCAGCTTGGCGGCAGGATTGAACACTGAAGCTTTCTTT
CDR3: CASSLAAGLNTEAFF

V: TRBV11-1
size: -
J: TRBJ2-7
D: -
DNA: TGTGCCAGCAGCCCAAGAATCGCCTACGAGCAGTACTTC
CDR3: CASSPRIAYEQYF

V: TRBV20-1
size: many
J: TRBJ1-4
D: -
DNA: TGCAGTGCTAGGGGTGAAAAACTGTTTTTT
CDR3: CSARGEKLFF

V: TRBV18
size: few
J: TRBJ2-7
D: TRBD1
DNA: TGTGCCAGCTCACCACGGGACAGGGGCCCCTACGAGCAGTACTTC
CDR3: CASSPRDRGPYEQYF

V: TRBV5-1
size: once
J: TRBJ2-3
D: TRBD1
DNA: TGCGCCAGCAGCAAAGGACAGGGGGACACAGATACGCAGTATTTT
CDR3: CASSKGQGDTDTQYF

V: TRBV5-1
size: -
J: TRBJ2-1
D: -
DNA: TGCGCCAGCAGCGGCGATACTGAGCAGTTCTTC
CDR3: CASSGDTEQFF

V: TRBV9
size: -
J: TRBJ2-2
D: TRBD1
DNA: TGTGCCAGCAGCGTATCGGGACAGGGTAACACCGGGGAGCTGTTTTTT
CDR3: CASSVSGQGNTGELFF

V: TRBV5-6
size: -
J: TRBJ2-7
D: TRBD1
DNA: TGTGCCAGCAGCTTGGGACAGGGAAGAGGCGAGCAGTACTTC
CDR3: CASSLGQGRGEQYF

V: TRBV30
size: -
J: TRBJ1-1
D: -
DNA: TGTGCCTGGAGTGTAGGTGACACCATTGAGGGGACTGAAGCTTTCTTT
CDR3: CAWSVGDTIEGTEAFF

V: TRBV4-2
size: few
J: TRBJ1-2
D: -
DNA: TGTGCCAGCAGCCAAGGTCATACGACAGGCTATGGCTACACCTTC
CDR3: CASSQGHTTGYGYTF

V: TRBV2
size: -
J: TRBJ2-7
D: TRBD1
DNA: TGTGCCAGCAGACCGACAGGGACGTACGAGCAGTACTTC
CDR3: CASRPTGTYEQYF

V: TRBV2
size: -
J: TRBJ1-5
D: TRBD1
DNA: TGTGCCAGCAGTGCCGGGACAGTAAAGGACCAGCCCCAGCATTTT
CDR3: CASSAGTVKDQPQHF

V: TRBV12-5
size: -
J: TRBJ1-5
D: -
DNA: TGTGCTAGTGCCATTGGGGGGACTGGTCAGCCCCAGCATTTT
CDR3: CASAIGGTGQPQHF

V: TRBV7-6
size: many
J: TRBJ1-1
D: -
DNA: TGTGCCAGCAGCCATAGGAACGAAGCTTTCTTT
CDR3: CASSHRNEAFF

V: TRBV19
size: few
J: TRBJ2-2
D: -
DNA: TGTGCCAGTAGTATCACTCGCGGGACCGAGCTGTTTTTT
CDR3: CASSITRGTELFF

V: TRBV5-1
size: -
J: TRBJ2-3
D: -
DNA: TGCGCCAGCAGCTTTACTAGAGCCCTTTCCCCCGATACGCAGTATTTT
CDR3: CASSFTRALSPDTQYF

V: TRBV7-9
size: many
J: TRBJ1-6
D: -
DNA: TGTGCCAGCACCCCCACGGGGGAAGGTTCACCCCTCCACTTT
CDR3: CASTPTGEGSPLHF

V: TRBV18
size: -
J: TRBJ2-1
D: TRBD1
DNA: TGTGCCAGCTCACCATACCAGGGGGCGTACAATGAGCAGTTCTTC
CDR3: CASSPYQGAYNEQFF

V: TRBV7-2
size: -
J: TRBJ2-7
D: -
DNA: TGTGCCAGCAGCTTAGGGTGGGGTCGAAAGGACTACGAGCAGTACTTC
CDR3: CASSLGWGRKDYEQYF

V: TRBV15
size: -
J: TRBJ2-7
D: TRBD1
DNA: TGTGCCACCAGCAGGGACGGGACAGGGGGCTCCTACGAGCAGTACTTC
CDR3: CATSRDGTGGSYEQYF